This T cell receptor beta chain was observed in a study of T cells in Graves' hyperthyroidism and ophthalmopathy. Researchers barred patients who had uncontrolled infection, other autoimmune disease, pregnancy or lactation. This clonotype has a count of ten or more. V was pared by 4 bases and J by 1 base, with 7 bases between. Germline lookup yields CDR1 MNHEY and CDR2 SMNVEV (reference sequence). This CDR3 is 13 amino acids long. TCR beta CDR3 regions were amplified from RNA. First-round RT-PCR of the TCR CDR3 relied on the HTBI primer set. MiXCR was run by TCRdb on the multiplex PCR reads, yielding one entry per CDR3 protein. In the table there are 160,000 or so distinct CDR3 sequences, around 8.9% of which are singletons.

Sequencing was done on a sample of blood. The sequence derives from a woman between 18 and 29 years old with Graves' hyperthyroidism that later progressed to Graves' ophthalmopathy. The rearrangement uses TRBV27 and TRBJ1-1, with a tentative D call TRBD1 (6 bases). CDR3 in DNA: TGTGCCAGCAGTTACAGGGCGAACACTGAAGCTTTCTTT. This gives the protein CASSYRANTEAFF.